What follows are 9 T cell receptor beta chains derived from one specimen sequenced in a study of post-analysis software for immune sequencing data. General study results and limits: Relative to controls, patients had several TRBV segments at higher frequency, with TRBV5-6, TRBV5-1 and TRBV20-1 among these.

No antigen has been assigned to these receptors. Every TCR beta cDNA library bore unique molecular identifiers. TCRdb re-called the PCR reads with MiXCR, one entry per CDR3 protein. The data show about 770,000 distinct CDR3 sequences, with roughly 46% seen just once and roughly 5.2% held by the top ten. The specimen sequenced was blood. The receptors here all came from a girl aged 5-17 years with multiple sclerosis.

The chain joins TRBV7-6 to TRBJ2-1; D gene uncertain. The CDR3 is made up of 16 amino acids. The germline V and J ends were trimmed by 5 bases and 6 bases, with 20 bases remaining between them. Germline CDR1 SGHVS, CDR2 FNYEAQ. In DNA form, the CDR3 reads TGTGCCAGCAGCCGCGGACCTGTACCACCTCCCAATGAGCAGTTCTTC. Residues: CASSRGPVPPPNEQFF.

The chain has TRBV28 and TRBJ2-7; TRBD1 matches 7 bases. V lost 5 bases, J lost 0 bases, and 10 bases stayed unmatched. The CDR3 covers 16 residues. From germline, CDR1 is MDHEN and CDR2 SYDVKM. The CDR3 DNA follows: TGTGCCAGCAGTCCACTGACGGGACAGAACTCCTACGAGCAGTACTTC. This codes for CASSPLTGQNSYEQYF.

This clonotype has just a few counts. The rearrangement links TRBV9 to TRBJ2-1, with D unclear. CDR1 and CDR2 (germline): SGDLS, YYNGEE. Trimming cost V 3 bases and J 4 bases, with 11 bases left between them. The CDR3 runs 14 residues. Written as DNA, the CDR3 is TGTGCCAGCAGCGCAGCGTTCGGGTACAATGAGCAGTTCTTC. Protein: CASSAAFGYNEQFF.

This chain links TRBV9 with TRBJ2-1; either TRBD1 or TRBD2 may supply D (5 bases each). Deletions cut 0 bases from V and 9 bases from J, with 13 bases between. CDR1 and CDR2 from the germline V gene are SGDLS and YYNGEE. This CDR3 is 14 amino acids long. The CDR3 here is CASSVERGGGEQFF. For the CDR3, the DNA is TGTGCCAGCAGCGTAGAGAGAGGTGGGGGTGAGCAGTTCTTC.

The CDR3, as DNA: TGTGCCAGCAGCTTAACGACGCTCTTAGCCGAGCAGTACTTC. Its translation is CASSLTTLLAEQYF. This sequence joins TRBV7-9 and TRBJ2-7, with unresolved D. CDR3 length equals 14 residues. Per germline, CDR1 SEHNR and CDR2 FQNEAQ (reference sequence). The V gene lost 2 bases and the J gene lost 6 bases, with 14 bases spanning the gap.

A few counts support this clonotype. The chain combines TRBV6-6 with TRBJ2-5, with D possibly being TRBD2 (6 bases). CDR3 length equals 15 residues. V was trimmed by 1 base and J by 5 bases, leaving 14 bases between them. The germline V gene has CDR1 MNHNY and CDR2 SVGAGI (reference sequence). Here the CDR3 DNA reads TGTGCCAGCAGTTACTTGTCGGCAGGGAGGGAGACCCAGTACTTC. It codes for CASSYLSAGRETQYF.

This clonotype is medium-sized in the sample. The V and J genes are TRBV7-9 and TRBJ1-2; 11 bases align to TRBD1. The ends lost 6 bases at V and 4 bases at J; junction bases unmatched: 10. The germline CDR1 and CDR2 sequences are SEHNR and FQNEAQ (reference sequence). There are 16 residues in the CDR3. The CDR3 region has the DNA TGTGCCAGCAGTCAACAGGCCGGGACAGGGGGCTATGGCTACACCTTC. Encoded protein: CASSQQAGTGGYGYTF.

This clonotype was seen a few times. The chain combines TRBV5-1 with TRBJ2-5, with 9 bases fitting TRBD2. The V and J ends lost 4 bases and 4 bases, in that order; junction bases with no gene match: 11. Germline V gene lookup returns CDR1 SGHRS and CDR2 YFSETQ. The CDR3 contains 16 residues. CDR3 sequence (DNA): TGCGCCAGCAGCCTGACCCCAGCGGGAGGAGGAGAGACCCAGTACTTC. Translation: CASSLTPAGGGETQYF. Full variable domain (remainder filled in from reference TRBV5-1 and TRBJ2-5): KAGVTQTPRYLIKTRGQQVTLSCSPISGHRSVSWYQQTPGQGLQFLFEYFSETQRNKGNFPGRFSGRQFSNSRSEMNVSTLELGDSALYLCASSLTPAGGGETQYFGPGTRLLVL.

This clonotype was seen only once. The V call is TRBV7-9, the J call TRBJ1-6; perhaps TRBD1 as D (5 bases). The CDR3 length is 14 residues. Germline V gives CDR1 SEHNR, CDR2 FQNEAQ (reference sequence). V lost 7 bases and J lost 6, with 13 bases in between. Here the CDR3 reads CASNRPGVNSPLHF. The CDR3 DNA reads as TGTGCCAGCAACCGGCCGGGGGTTAATTCACCCCTCCACTTT.